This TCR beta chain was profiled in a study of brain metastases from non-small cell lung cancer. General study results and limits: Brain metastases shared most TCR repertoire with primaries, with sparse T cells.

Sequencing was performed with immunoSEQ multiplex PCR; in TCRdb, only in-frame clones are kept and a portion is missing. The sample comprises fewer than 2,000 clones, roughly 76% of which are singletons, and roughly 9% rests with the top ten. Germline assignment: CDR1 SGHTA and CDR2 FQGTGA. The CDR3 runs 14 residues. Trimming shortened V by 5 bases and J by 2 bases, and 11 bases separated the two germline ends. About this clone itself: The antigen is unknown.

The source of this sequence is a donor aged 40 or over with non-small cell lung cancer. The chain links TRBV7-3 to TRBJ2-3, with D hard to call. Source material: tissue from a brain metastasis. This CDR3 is CASSPHLSTDTQYF. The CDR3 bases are TGTGCCAGCAGCCCACACTTATCCACAGATACGCAGTATTTT.